The 7 T cell receptor beta chains below come from one sample, sequenced in a study of blood T cell repertoires in COVID-19. Some clones are missing from TCRdb's copy, which holds only in-frame ones; the method was immunoSEQ multiplex PCR. The sample yields about 120,000 clones, 85% seen once. The sequenced material came from peripheral blood. The source of these receptors is a man at least 80 years old with acute or convalescent COVID-19.

This chain links TRBV6-4 with TRBJ1-2; 9 bases are shared with TRBD1. This CDR3 contains 13 residues. V lost 5 bases to trimming and J lost 6 bases; unmatched junction nucleotides: 4. CDR1 and CDR2 from the germline V gene are MRHNA and SNTAGT. As DNA, the CDR3 is TGTGCCAGCAGTAAACAGGGGGCTAATGGCTACACCTTC. Its translation is CASSKQGANGYTF.

V gene TRBV5-4 combines with J gene TRBJ2-7; possible D gene TRBD1, 5 bases. Germline loops: CDR1 SGHNT, CDR2 YYREEE (reference sequence). The V end lost 0 bases, the J end lost 2 bases, and 12 bases lay between the germline ends. The CDR3 consists of 15 residues. The CDR3 loop is CASSLGGPGPYEQYF. The CDR3 coding sequence is TGTGCCAGCAGCTTGGGGGGCCCAGGCCCCTACGAGCAGTACTTC.

The chain joins TRBV25-1 to TRBJ1-2, with D perhaps TRBD1 (5 bases). This CDR3 has 15 residues. The V end lost 2 bases, the J end lost 5 bases, and 15 bases lay between the germline ends. Germline V gene sequence: CDR1 MGHDK, CDR2 SYGVNS. CDR3 protein: CASSEPGTRGYGYTF. The CDR3 bases are TGTGCCAGCAGTGAACCTGGGACCCGGGGGTATGGCTACACCTTC.

The rearrangement uses TRBV7-2 and TRBJ2-5, with 8 bases that match TRBD1. Per germline, CDR1 SGHTA and CDR2 FQGNSA. The V segment lost 4 bases and the J segment 2 bases; nucleotides outside the gene matches: 6. This CDR3 has 15 residues. The CDR3 loop is CASSSRDRLQETQYF. As DNA, the CDR3 is TGTGCCAGCAGCTCGCGGGACAGGTTACAAGAGACCCAGTACTTC. The full variable domain, in which reference TRBV7-2 and TRBJ2-5 provide the parts outside the CDR3, is GAGVSQSPSNKVTEKGKDVELRCDPISGHTALYWYRQSLGQGLEFLIYFQGNSAPDKSGLPSDRFSAERTGGSVSTLTIQRTQQEDSAVYLCASSSRDRLQETQYFGPGTRLLVL.

Only a few counts were recorded for this clone. The chain combines TRBV14 with TRBJ1-1; 7 bases line up with TRBD1. The CDR3 is made up of 16 amino acids. Germline trimming cut 2 bases from V and 7 bases from J; bases unmatched to any gene: 13. The germline gives CDR1 SGHDN, CDR2 FVKESK. The CDR3 DNA follows: TGTGCCAGCAGCCAACTTTCGGGGACAGCCAGCCTTGAAGCTTTCTTT. Its translation is CASSQLSGTASLEAFF.

This chain uses TRBV12-5 with TRBJ2-7, with D possibly being TRBD1 (6 bases). Trimming removed 0 bases at V and 0 bases at J, with 21 bases between. This CDR3 region has 19 residues. CDR1 LGHNT and CDR2 FRNRAP come from the germline V gene. The CDR3: CASGLVLDRILPSSYEQYF. As DNA, the CDR3 is TGTGCTAGTGGTTTGGTACTAGACAGGATCCTTCCCAGCTCCTACGAGCAGTACTTC.

The J gene is TRBJ1-1, the V gene TRBV6-5, with TRBD1 as a possible D gene (5 bases). V lost 6 bases and J lost 5, with 13 bases in between. This CDR3 is built from 13 residues. Germline CDR1 is MNHEY and CDR2 is SVGAGI. The CDR3 spells CASRWGDATEAFF. As DNA, the CDR3 is TGTGCCAGCAGATGGGGGGACGCGACTGAAGCTTTCTTT.